The clone carrying this T cell receptor beta chain was seen a single time. This CDR3 has 11 residues. V gave up 8 bases and J gave up 4 bases; unmatched junction bases: 2. This specimen belongs to a study of blood T cell repertoires in COVID-19. TCRdb keeps only in-frame clones here, not all; method: immunoSEQ multiplex PCR. The table shows about 97,000 clones, with approximately 90% occurring only once. The chain uses TRBV12-3 or TRBV12-4 and TRBJ2-7; 7 bases align to TRBD1. This receptor was obtained from a human donor in a cohort sampled during active COVID-19. What was sequenced was peripheral blood. Here the CDR3 reads CASGTAYEQYF. CDR3 DNA: TGTGCCAGCGGGACAGCGTACGAGCAGTACTTC.